This T cell receptor (beta chain) was sequenced in a study of blood T cells in healthy people across ages (dated by TCRdb to between 2015 and 2016). For the wider study: Template switching captured roughly one uniquely barcoded TCR beta cDNA molecule per two T cells in model experiments. The study analyzed two additional independent replicas of 1 million unique cDNA reads from the same blood draw for two donors, one aged 18 to 29 and one aged 80 or older. The donors were split into four age groups: young (average 16 years), middle-aged (roughly 39), aged (62) and long-lived (under 90). Using deep sequencing normalized with unique cDNA molecular identifiers, the study measured how TCR beta repertoire diversity changes with age. To avoid experimental bias, donors of different ages were distributed randomly across sequencing lanes.

The roughly 39 donors, aged about 6 to 95 years, were systemically healthy Caucasian individuals from Russia. Each donor gave about 9.8 milliliters of peripheral blood, drawn into EDTA-treated Vacutainer tubes. PBMCs were isolated by Ficoll-Paque density-gradient centrifugation, with at least 6 million obtained per sample. Trizol reagent was used to extract total RNA from PBMCs, with at least 6 micrograms per sample. For every donor, an aliquot of PBMCs went through flow cytometry to measure the percentages of naive CD45RAhigh/CD27high T cells. This clonotype was recorded at least ten times. The antigen it recognizes is unknown. The record has no base qualities; no much larger clone is one base away. Results the study describes overall, beyond this receptor: The long-lived group showed more naive CD4+ T cells, fewer expanded clones and increased TCR diversity than the aged group, suggesting age selection. Bulk unsorted PBMC profiling prevented conclusive comparison of naive and antigen-experienced compartments. Estimates of total diversity based on one million sequenced T cells were regarded as lower bounds and as underestimates. As age increased, observed TCR beta diversity per million T cells dropped in a roughly linear way, and a significant reduction was already evident by age about 36. A strong correlation was found between observed TCR beta diversity and the percentage of naive T cells measured by flow cytometry. Donor CMV infection status was unknown, potentially confounding age-related changes in expanded clonotypes.

The germline V gene yields KGHSH for CDR1 and LQKENI for CDR2. Trimming takes 2 bases from V and 7 bases from J, and the germline ends sit 9 bases apart. Including cysteine and phenylalanine, the CDR3 has 13 amino acids. The sequence is cut down to CDR3 DNA, 39 bases in frame from base 1. Library preparation employed 5' RACE. The instrument given in TCRdb is Illumina HiSeq 2500. The second PCR ran for roughly 7 to 11 cycles and used a J-beta primer mix along with a sample-barcoded 5' primer. Each TCR beta cDNA molecule received a unique molecular identifier from a template-switch 5' adaptor carrying 12 random nucleotides. Each sample yielded at least 3 million CDR3-containing paired-end reads. First-strand cDNA synthesis was performed from all RNA using the Mint cDNA synthesis kit, with priming by a TRBC-specific oligonucleotide. Following uracil-DNA glycosylase treatment, a first 18-cycle PCR with universal primers M1SS and BC2_uni_R was performed on all cDNA. Concerning the study's data processing: For normalization, 1 million high-quality reads, each with a distinct molecular identifier, were randomly selected from each sample. Reads with shared molecular identifiers were discarded instead of being binned into consensus sequences. CDR3 identification, clonotype clustering and error correction used MiTCR with a Q25 quality threshold and the strictest error-elimination algorithm. A nonparametric unseen species model with Euler transformation was used to estimate lower-bound total TCR beta diversity. In-frame beta chains were kept once TCRdb had trimmed the public reads at Q25 with fastp and called clones with MiXCR. CDR3 protein sequences are deduplicated, and each keeps its most common genes and DNA. The V and J calls here are based on TCRdb, not the publication. This sample is represented by more than 800,000 distinct CDR3 sequences; more than 25% of them were singletons. The ten largest clones represent around 16% of the sample.

Recombination linked TRBV18 to TRBJ1-5; the D gene cannot be named for sure. This clonotype was sampled from a woman over 75 in good health. The sequenced sample was blood. The bases are TGTGCCAGCTCACCAATGGGTTCCCAGCCCCAGCATTTT. Its product reads: CASSPMGSQPQHF.